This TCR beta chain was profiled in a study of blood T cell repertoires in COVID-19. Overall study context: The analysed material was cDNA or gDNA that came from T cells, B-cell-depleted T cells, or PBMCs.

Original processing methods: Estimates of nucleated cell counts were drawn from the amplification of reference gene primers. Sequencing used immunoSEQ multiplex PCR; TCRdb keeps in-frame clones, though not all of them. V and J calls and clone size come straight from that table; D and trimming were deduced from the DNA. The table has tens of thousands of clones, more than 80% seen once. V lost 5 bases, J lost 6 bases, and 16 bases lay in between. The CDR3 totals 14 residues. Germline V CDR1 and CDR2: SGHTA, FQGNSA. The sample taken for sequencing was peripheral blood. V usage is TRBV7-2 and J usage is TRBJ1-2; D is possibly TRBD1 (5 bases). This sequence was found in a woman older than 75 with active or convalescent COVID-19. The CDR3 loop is CASSRQGGAHGYTF. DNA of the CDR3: TGTGCCAGCAGCCGTCAAGGAGGGGCCCATGGCTACACCTTC.